Following are 31 T cell receptor beta chains from one sample sequenced in a study of cytomegalovirus exposure and HLA in healthy donors. It was with 60 Vbeta and 13 Jbeta primers that the PCR ran. The method was immunoSEQ multiplex PCR; TCRdb's version includes in-frame clones alone and lacks a portion of them. This listing includes 75,000 to 95,000 clones. Sequenced material: PBMCs. Every receptor here comes from a girl aged 10 to 17 in good health and CMV-seropositive.

J is TRBJ1-2 and V is TRBV2; weak D call: TRBD1 (5 bases). Trimming stripped 1 base from V and 6 bases from J, with 12 bases between. Germline CDR1 SNHLY, CDR2 FYNNEI. This CDR3 is 14 amino acids long. The CDR3 reads CASSEERGGNGYTF. CDR3 nucleotides: TGTGCCAGCAGTGAAGAGAGGGGAGGGAATGGCTACACCTTC.

The chain uses TRBV19 and TRBJ1-2; D might be TRBD1 (6 bases). Germline lookup yields CDR1 LNHDA and CDR2 SQIVND (reference sequence). Trimming pared 6 bases from V and 4 bases from J, leaving 9 bases between. The CDR3 has 12 amino acids. CDR3: CASSKQGYGYTF. The DNA of the CDR3 is TGTGCCAGTAGCAAACAGGGCTATGGCTACACCTTC.

The chain carries TRBV7-9 and TRBJ2-7; TRBD2 agrees at 9 bases. Germline V lookup: CDR1 SEHNR, CDR2 FQNEAQ (reference sequence). The ends lost 3 bases at V and 7 bases at J; junction bases unmatched: 7. CDR3 length: 14 amino acids. Here the CDR3 DNA reads TGTGCCAGCAGCTTGAGGTCTAGCGGGGTTGAGCAGTACGTC. It specifies CASSLRSSGVEQYV.

V gene TRBV10-1 combines with J gene TRBJ1-1, with TRBD1 matching over 7 bases. The CDR3 has 13 residues. J lost 4 bases, V lost 7 bases, and 6 bases had no gene match. Germline CDR1 is WNHNN and CDR2 is SYGVQD (reference sequence). CDR3 residues: CASIFDRATEAFF. The CDR3, as DNA: TGCGCCAGCATTTTTGACAGGGCCACTGAAGCTTTCTTT.

The chain links TRBV7-3 to TRBJ2-3; 15 nucleotides align to TRBD2. V lost 3 bases, J lost 5 bases, and 3 bases stayed unmatched. From germline, CDR1 is SGHTA and CDR2 FQGTGA. The CDR3 contains 16 residues. CDR3 protein: CASSFGLAGGVDTQYF. The CDR3 coding sequence is TGTGCCAGCAGCTTCGGACTAGCGGGGGGGGTAGATACGCAGTATTTT.

This chain joins TRBV2 and TRBJ2-7; 8 bases align to TRBD2. The CDR3 runs 13 residues. CDR1 is SNHLY, CDR2 FYNNEI, per germline. The ends lost 9 bases at V and 6 bases at J; junction bases unmatched: 10. CDR3 nucleotide sequence: TGTGCCAGTCAAGCGGGGGCCTCCAGCGAGCAGTACGTC. It codes for CASQAGASSEQYV.

This sequence joins TRBV5-4 and TRBJ1-2; D is unresolved. The ends were cut back, 4 bases at V and 4 bases at J, with 17 bases in the middle. This CDR3 is 15 amino acids long. CDR1 and CDR2 (germline): SGHNT, YYREEE (reference sequence). The CDR3 here is CASSLILDTSYGYTF. The CDR3 region has the DNA TGTGCCAGCAGCCTTATTTTAGACACTTCCTATGGCTACACCTTC. Drawing the rest from reference TRBV5-4 and TRBJ1-2, the complete variable domain is ETGVTQSPTHLIKTRGQQVTLRCSSQSGHNTVSWYQQALGQGPQFIFQYYREEENGRGNFPPRFSGLQFPNYSSELNVNALELDDSALYLCASSLILDTSYGYTFGSGTRLTVV.

The chain joins TRBV9 to TRBJ1-1; 12 nucleotides align to TRBD1. V shed 3 bases, J shed 3 bases, and the junction held 6 bases outside the gene matches. The CDR3 has 16 residues. CDR1 is SGDLS, CDR2 YYNGEE, per germline. As DNA, the CDR3 is TGTGCCAGCAGCGAGACCTGGGACAGGGGGCACACTGAAGCTTTCTTT. Its translation is CASSETWDRGHTEAFF.

The V call is TRBV6-6, the J call TRBJ2-7; TRBD1 matches at 8 bases. The V gene end was trimmed by 0 bases and the J gene end by 6 bases; junction bases not matched to a gene: 7. Germline V gene lookup returns CDR1 MNHNY and CDR2 SVGAGI (reference sequence). This CDR3 has 15 residues. The CDR3 region has the DNA TGTGCCAGCAGTTACTCTCTTCAACAGGGGGTCGAGCAGTACTTC. It specifies CASSYSLQQGVEQYF.

The V call is TRBV6-5, the J call TRBJ2-3, with D perhaps TRBD1 (6 bases). CDR1 and CDR2 from the germline V gene are MNHEY and SVGAGI. The germline V and J ends were trimmed by 7 bases and 1 base, with 9 bases remaining between them. The CDR3 sequence is 13 residues long. Written as DNA, the CDR3 is TGTGCCAGCACTCGGACAGGCACAGATACGCAGTATTTT. The encoded protein is CASTRTGTDTQYF.

This chain joins TRBV27 and TRBJ1-2, with 7 bases identical to TRBD1. The length of the CDR3 is 15 residues. Germline V lookup: CDR1 MNHEY, CDR2 SMNVEV (reference sequence). With 6 bases clipped from V and 3 bases from J, the junction kept 10 bases outside the gene matches. DNA of the CDR3: TGTGCCAGCAGGGGAATCCGGGACAGCGACTATGGCTACACCTTC. Its translation: CASRGIRDSDYGYTF.

V gene TRBV5-6 combines with J gene TRBJ1-1; D may be TRBD1 (5 bases). This CDR3 contains 15 residues. Germline lookup yields CDR1 SGHDT and CDR2 YYEEEE. Trimming took off 0 bases at V and 7 bases at J, with 16 bases between the two ends. This CDR3 is CASSLGGAGGSEAFF. For the CDR3, the DNA is TGTGCCAGCAGCTTGGGAGGAGCGGGGGGGAGTGAAGCTTTCTTT.

The chain is built from TRBV4-1 and TRBJ2-7, with 9 bases lining up with TRBD1. From germline, CDR1 is MGHRA and CDR2 YSYEKL. The CDR3 length is 14 residues. V was pared by 0 bases and J by 5 bases, with 2 bases of the junction left unmatched. The CDR3 DNA is TGCGCCAGCAGCCAAGAGACAGGGGGGGACGAGCAGTACTTC. It translates to CASSQETGGDEQYF.

In DNA, the CDR3 is TGTGCCAGCAGCCTGGCCGCGGGGGCGGAGTGGAATTCACCCCTCCACTTT. Amino acids: CASSLAAGAEWNSPLHF. The chain carries TRBV7-9 and TRBJ1-6; D is possibly TRBD1 (6 bases). Germline loops: CDR1 SEHNR, CDR2 FQNEAQ (reference sequence). This CDR3 comprises 17 residues. V lost 5 bases and J lost 7, with 21 bases in between. Based on the CDR3 plus reference TRBV7-9 and TRBJ1-6, the full variable domain is DTGVSQNPRHKITKRGQNVTFRCDPISEHNRLYWYRQTLGQGPEFLTYFQNEAQLEKSRLLSDRFSAERPKGSFSTLEIQRTEQGDSAMYLCASSLAAGAEWNSPLHFGNGTRLTVT.

This sequence joins TRBV7-2 and TRBJ2-6, with no clear D. This CDR3 region has 16 residues. V was cut by 1 base and J by 0 bases, with 7 bases left in between. In germline, CDR1 is SGHTA, CDR2 FQGNSA. The CDR3 loop reads CASSLGPPSGANVLTF. CDR3 coding DNA: TGTGCCAGCAGCTTAGGGCCACCCTCTGGGGCCAACGTCCTGACTTTC.

The chain employs TRBV6-6 and TRBJ1-4; no clear D gene. The CDR3 consists of 16 residues. V was trimmed by 6 bases and J by 0 bases, leaving 14 bases between them. Germline values: CDR1 MNHNY, CDR2 SVGAGI (reference sequence). The CDR3 DNA sequence: TGTGCCAGCAGCTCTCTCGTCTCTACAACTAATGAAAAACTGTTTTTT. Its translation is CASSSLVSTTNEKLFF.

The V and J genes are TRBV6-6 and TRBJ1-5; D is perhaps TRBD1 (6 bases). From germline, CDR1 is MNHNY and CDR2 SVGAGI (reference sequence). Trimming removed 6 bases at V and 4 bases at J, with 13 bases between. CDR3 length: 14 residues. The CDR3 loop is CASRPVDRNQPQHF. The CDR3 coding sequence is TGTGCCAGCAGACCCGTGGACAGAAATCAGCCCCAGCATTTT.

This chain uses TRBV19 with TRBJ1-5; D remains unclear. Germline V gene lookup returns CDR1 LNHDA and CDR2 SQIVND (reference sequence). The CDR3 is made up of 15 amino acids. Trimming left V 6 bases short and J 2 bases short, with 14 bases between. This CDR3 reads CASRYAGFGNQPQHF. The CDR3 bases are TGTGCCAGTAGGTACGCGGGATTCGGCAATCAGCCCCAGCATTTT.

V gene TRBV29-1 combines with J gene TRBJ2-7; maybe TRBD1 (5 bases). Germline assignment: CDR1 SQVTM and CDR2 ANQGSEA. This CDR3 region has 15 residues. Deletions cut 1 base from V and 2 bases from J, with 15 bases between. The CDR3 DNA follows: TGCAGCGTTGAAGGTCAGGGAACGTCCGCCTACGAGCAGTACTTC. Translated, it gives CSVEGQGTSAYEQYF.

The chain recombines TRBV2 with TRBJ1-2; D is perhaps TRBD1 (5 bases). CDR3 length equals 12 residues. V was pared by 7 bases and J by 8 bases, with 14 bases between. Germline CDR1 is SNHLY and CDR2 is FYNNEI. Here the CDR3 reads CASMGKGLGYTF. The CDR3 bases are TGTGCCAGCATGGGTAAGGGACTCGGCTACACCTTC.

The CDR3 spells CASSLSREIPGELFF. DNA for the CDR3: TGTGCCAGCAGCTTGAGCAGGGAAATTCCCGGGGAGCTGTTTTTT. The chain couples TRBV7-9 to TRBJ2-2; D is perhaps TRBD1 (5 bases). Germline V gene lookup returns CDR1 SEHNR and CDR2 FQNEAQ (reference sequence). This CDR3 is 15 amino acids long. V lost 3 bases to trimming and J lost 6 bases, with 14 bases between them.

The rearrangement links TRBV28 to TRBJ1-1, with a weak D call TRBD1 (6 bases). The V and J ends lost 4 bases and 4 bases respectively, with 7 bases between them. The CDR3 length is 12 residues. Germline lookup yields CDR1 MDHEN and CDR2 SYDVKM. The CDR3 loop is CASSYRVTEAFF. CDR3 coding DNA: TGTGCCAGCAGTTACAGGGTCACTGAAGCTTTCTTT.

The chain links TRBV6-6 to TRBJ1-5; 7 bases align to TRBD1. After removal of 6 bases from V and 5 bases from J, the junction contained 13 bases not matched to a gene. The germline V gene has CDR1 MNHNY and CDR2 SVGAGI (reference sequence). This CDR3 contains 16 residues. The CDR3: CASSSRQGSSYQPQHF. The CDR3 DNA reads TGTGCCAGCAGCTCGAGACAGGGTAGCTCTTATCAGCCCCAGCATTTT.

The chain employs TRBV4-1 and TRBJ1-6; D uncertain. Trimming cost V 0 bases and J 8 bases, with 11 bases left between them. There are 15 residues in the CDR3. Germline loops: CDR1 MGHRA, CDR2 YSYEKL. Here the CDR3 DNA reads TGCGCCAGCAGCCAAGATAGTAGCGGCCATTCACCCCTCCACTTT. Its translation: CASSQDSSGHSPLHF.

The V call is TRBV2, the J call TRBJ2-1; 13 bases are a match to TRBD2. This CDR3 contains 16 residues. CDR1 is SNHLY and CDR2 is FYNNEI in the germline V gene. V shed 0 bases and J 8 bases; nucleotides not matched to a gene: 4. DNA for the CDR3: TGTGCCAGCAGTGAAGCGCCGACTAGCGGGGGGCATGAGCAGTTCTTC. Translation gives CASSEAPTSGGHEQFF.

The rearrangement links TRBV28 to TRBJ1-1; 9 bases are a match to TRBD1. Germline V gene lookup returns CDR1 MDHEN and CDR2 SYDVKM. The CDR3 runs to 14 residues. V gave up 3 bases and J gave up 5 bases; unmatched junction bases: 4. CDR3 region: CASSLDRGWTEAFF. Here the CDR3 DNA reads TGTGCCAGCAGTTTGGACAGGGGATGGACTGAAGCTTTCTTT.

This CDR3 reads CASSYPEDRGVYEQYV. The CDR3 DNA sequence: TGTGCCAGCAGTTACCCGGAGGACAGGGGGGTCTACGAGCAGTACGTC. The V gene is TRBV6-7, the J gene TRBJ2-7; TRBD1 agrees at 10 bases. TRBV6-7 is an ORF for which the function is uncertain. The CDR3 consists of 16 residues. J lost 3 bases, V lost 2 bases, and 7 bases had no gene match.

The V call is TRBV29-1, the J call TRBJ2-1; D is undetermined. This CDR3 region has 13 residues. Germline CDR1 reads SQVTM; CDR2 reads ANQGSEA. The V end lost 3 bases, the J end lost 1 base, and 7 bases lay between the germline ends. In DNA, the CDR3 is TGCAGCGTTGACTCTAATTCCTACAATGAGCAGTTCTTC. Encoded protein: CSVDSNSYNEQFF.

The V call is TRBV5-5, the J call TRBJ2-1; TRBD2 matches 10 bases. CDR3 length: 15 amino acids. V lost 4 bases to trimming and J lost 5 bases; unmatched junction nucleotides: 6. Germline loops: CDR1 SGHKS, CDR2 YYEKEE (reference sequence). The CDR3 loop reads CASSRTSGTNNEQFF. The CDR3 DNA follows: TGTGCCAGCAGCCGGACTAGCGGAACTAACAATGAGCAGTTCTTC. The full variable domain, in which reference TRBV5-5 and TRBJ2-1 provide the parts outside the CDR3, is DAGVTQSPTHLIKTRGQQVTLRCSPISGHKSVSWYQQVLGQGPQFIFQYYEKEERGRGNFPDRFSARQFPNYSSELNVNALLLGDSALYLCASSRTSGTNNEQFFGPGTRLTVL.

In regard to this clone: The same CDR3 is also encoded by other DNA sequences in this sample. In DNA form, the CDR3 reads TGTGCCAGCAGTTATGGGGCAGGGGGAGTTAATTCACCCCTCCACTTT. Its protein is CASSYGAGGVNSPLHF. This sequence joins TRBV6-5 and TRBJ1-6; 7 nucleotides align to TRBD1. J gave up 6 bases and V 3 bases, and 8 bases lay outside the gene matches. CDR1 and CDR2 from the germline V gene are MNHEY and SVGAGI. The length of the CDR3 is 16 residues.

In the case of this clone: Other DNA variants within this sample encode the same CDR3. The V and J genes are TRBV4-2 and TRBJ1-6, with D possibly matching TRBD1 (6 bases). Deletions cut 1 base from V and 9 bases from J, with 13 bases between. Per the germline V gene, CDR1 is LGHNA and CDR2 is YNFKEQ. This CDR3 region has 15 residues. CDR3 coding DNA: TGTGCCAGCAGCCAAGTTCTGGGGGCGAGTTCACCCCTCCACTTT. This codes for CASSQVLGASSPLHF.